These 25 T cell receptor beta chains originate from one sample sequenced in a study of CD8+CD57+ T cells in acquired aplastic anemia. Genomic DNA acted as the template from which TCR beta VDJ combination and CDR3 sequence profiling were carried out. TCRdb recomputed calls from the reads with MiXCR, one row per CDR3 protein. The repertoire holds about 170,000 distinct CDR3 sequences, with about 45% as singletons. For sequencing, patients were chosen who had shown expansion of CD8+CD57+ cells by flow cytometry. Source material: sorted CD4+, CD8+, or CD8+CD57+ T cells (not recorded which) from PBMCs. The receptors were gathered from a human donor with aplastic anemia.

For the CDR3, the DNA is TGTGCCAGCACCCTCGGGGAAGGTTCACCCCTCCACTTT. Protein product: CASTLGEGSPLHF. The chain joins TRBV6-1 to TRBJ1-6; no definite D call. The germline V gene encodes CDR1 MNHNS and CDR2 SASEGT. There are 13 residues in the CDR3. Deletions cut 7 bases from V and 9 bases from J, with 13 bases between.

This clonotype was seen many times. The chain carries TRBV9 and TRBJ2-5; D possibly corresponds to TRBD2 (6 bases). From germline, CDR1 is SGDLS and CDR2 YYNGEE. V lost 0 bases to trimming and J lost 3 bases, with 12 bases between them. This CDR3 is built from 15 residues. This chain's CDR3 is CASSVESWGEETQYF. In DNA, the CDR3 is TGTGCCAGCAGCGTAGAATCCTGGGGGGAAGAGACCCAGTACTTC.

CDR3 region: CASSETVGLGAETQYF. CDR3 bases: TGTGCCAGCAGTGAAACCGTGGGACTAGGGGCAGAGACCCAGTACTTC. V usage is TRBV25-1 and J usage is TRBJ2-5, with TRBD2 identical over 8 bases. CDR1 and CDR2 (germline): MGHDK, SYGVNS. Trimming took 2 bases from V and 4 from J; bases not matched to a gene: 9. The CDR3 is 16 residues long.

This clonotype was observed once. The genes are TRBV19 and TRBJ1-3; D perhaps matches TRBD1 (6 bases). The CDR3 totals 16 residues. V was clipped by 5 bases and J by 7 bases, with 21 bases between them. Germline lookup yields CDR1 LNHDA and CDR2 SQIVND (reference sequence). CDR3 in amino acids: CASSVKLAGGANTIYF. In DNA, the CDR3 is TGTGCCAGTAGTGTAAAACTAGCGGGGGGGGCGAACACCATATATTTT.

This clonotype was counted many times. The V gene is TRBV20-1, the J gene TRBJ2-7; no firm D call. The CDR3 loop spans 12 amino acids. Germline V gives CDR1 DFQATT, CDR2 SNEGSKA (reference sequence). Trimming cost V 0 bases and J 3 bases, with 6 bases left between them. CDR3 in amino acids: CSARDGVYEQYF. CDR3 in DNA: TGCAGTGCTAGAGATGGGGTCTACGAGCAGTACTTC.

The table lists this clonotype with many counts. CDR3 protein: CASSVGLAGGQDEQFF. In DNA form, the CDR3 reads TGTGCCAGCAGTGTGGGTTTAGCGGGGGGGCAGGATGAGCAGTTCTTC. The gene calls are TRBV2 and TRBJ2-1; TRBD2 aligns across 11 bases. The junction had 10 bases not matched to a gene; V was cut back by 4 bases and J by 8 bases. The germline gives CDR1 SNHLY, CDR2 FYNNEI. The CDR3 consists of 16 residues.

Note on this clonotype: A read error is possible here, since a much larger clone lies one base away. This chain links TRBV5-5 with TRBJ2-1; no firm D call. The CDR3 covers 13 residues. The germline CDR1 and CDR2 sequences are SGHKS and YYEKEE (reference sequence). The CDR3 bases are TGTGCCAGCGGCTTAAGGGATTGGAATGAGCAGTTCTTC. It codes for CASGLRDWNEQFF.

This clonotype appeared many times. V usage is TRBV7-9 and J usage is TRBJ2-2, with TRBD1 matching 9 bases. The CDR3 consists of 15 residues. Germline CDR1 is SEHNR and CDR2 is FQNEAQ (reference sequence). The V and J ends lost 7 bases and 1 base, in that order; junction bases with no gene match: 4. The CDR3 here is CASNRGPGNTGELFF. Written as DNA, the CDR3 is TGTGCCAGCAACAGGGGGCCCGGGAACACCGGGGAGCTGTTTTTT.

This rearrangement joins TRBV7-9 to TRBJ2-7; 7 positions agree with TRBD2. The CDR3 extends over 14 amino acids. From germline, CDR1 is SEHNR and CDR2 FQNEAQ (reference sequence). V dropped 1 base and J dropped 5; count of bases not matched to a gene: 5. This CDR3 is CASSLVSSGNEQYF. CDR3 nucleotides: TGTGCCAGCAGCTTAGTATCTAGCGGCAACGAGCAGTACTTC.

CDR3 protein: CASSGLAHYNEQFF. The CDR3 DNA is TGTGCCAGCAGCGGACTAGCTCACTACAATGAGCAGTTCTTC. V and J are TRBV11-2 and TRBJ2-1; 8 bases agree with TRBD2. Germline CDR1 and CDR2: SGHAT and FQNNGV. With 5 bases clipped from V and 3 bases from J, the junction kept 3 bases outside the gene matches. CDR3 length: 14 residues.

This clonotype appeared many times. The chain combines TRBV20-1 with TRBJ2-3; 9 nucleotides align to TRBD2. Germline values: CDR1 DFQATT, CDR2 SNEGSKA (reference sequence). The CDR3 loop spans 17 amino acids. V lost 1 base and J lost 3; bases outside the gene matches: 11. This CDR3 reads CSARVGRAGGPTDTQYF. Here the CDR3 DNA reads TGCAGTGCTAGAGTGGGAAGGGCGGGGGGGCCGACAGATACGCAGTATTTT.

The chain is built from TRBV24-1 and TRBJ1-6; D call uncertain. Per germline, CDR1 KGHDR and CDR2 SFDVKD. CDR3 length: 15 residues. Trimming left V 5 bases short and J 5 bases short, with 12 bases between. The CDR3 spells CATSVVPGNNSPLHF. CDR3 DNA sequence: TGTGCCACCAGTGTTGTTCCGGGGAATAATTCACCCCTCCACTTT.

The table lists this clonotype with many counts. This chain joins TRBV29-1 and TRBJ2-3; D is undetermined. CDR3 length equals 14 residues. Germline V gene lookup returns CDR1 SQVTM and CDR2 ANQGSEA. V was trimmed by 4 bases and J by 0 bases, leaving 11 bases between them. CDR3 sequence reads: CSVVGRFSTDTQYF. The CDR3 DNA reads TGCAGCGTTGTTGGCCGGTTTAGCACAGATACGCAGTATTTT.

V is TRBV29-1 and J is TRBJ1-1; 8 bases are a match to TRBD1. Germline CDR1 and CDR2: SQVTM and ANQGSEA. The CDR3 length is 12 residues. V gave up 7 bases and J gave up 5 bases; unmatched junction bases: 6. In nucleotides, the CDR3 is TGCAGCGGTACAGGGGGGGTAACTGAAGCTTTCTTT. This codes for CSGTGGVTEAFF.

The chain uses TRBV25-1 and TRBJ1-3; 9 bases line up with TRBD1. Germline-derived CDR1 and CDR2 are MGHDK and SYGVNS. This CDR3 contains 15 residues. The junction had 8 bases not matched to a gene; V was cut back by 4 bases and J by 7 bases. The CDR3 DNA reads TGTGCCAGCAGTGCCATCACAGGGGGCGCGAACACCATATATTTT. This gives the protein CASSAITGGANTIYF.

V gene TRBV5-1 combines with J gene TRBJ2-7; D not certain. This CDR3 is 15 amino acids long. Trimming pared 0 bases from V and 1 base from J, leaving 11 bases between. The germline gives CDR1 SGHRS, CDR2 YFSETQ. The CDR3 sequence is CASSLGDKISYEQYF. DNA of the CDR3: TGCGCCAGCAGCTTGGGAGATAAGATTTCCTACGAGCAGTACTTC.

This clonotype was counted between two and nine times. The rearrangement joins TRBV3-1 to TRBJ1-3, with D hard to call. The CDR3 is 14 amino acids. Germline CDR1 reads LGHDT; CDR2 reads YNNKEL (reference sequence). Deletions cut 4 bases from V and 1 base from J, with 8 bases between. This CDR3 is CASSPMGSGNTIYF. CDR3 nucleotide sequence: TGTGCCAGCAGCCCTATGGGGTCTGGAAACACCATATATTTT.

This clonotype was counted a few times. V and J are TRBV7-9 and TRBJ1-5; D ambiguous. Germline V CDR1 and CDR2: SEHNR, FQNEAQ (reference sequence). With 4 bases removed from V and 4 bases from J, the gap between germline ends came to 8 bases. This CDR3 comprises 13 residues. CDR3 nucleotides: TGTGCCAGCAGCTCGACGGAAAATCAGCCCCAGCATTTT. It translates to CASSSTENQPQHF.

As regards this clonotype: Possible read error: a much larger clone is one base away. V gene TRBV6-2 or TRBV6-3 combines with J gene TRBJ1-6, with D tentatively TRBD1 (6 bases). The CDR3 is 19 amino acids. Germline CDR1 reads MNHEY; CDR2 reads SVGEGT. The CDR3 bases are TGTGCCGGCAGTTACTCGATACAGGGAGGCAGCTCCTATAATTCACCCCTCCACTTT. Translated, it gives CAGSYSIQGGSSYNSPLHF.

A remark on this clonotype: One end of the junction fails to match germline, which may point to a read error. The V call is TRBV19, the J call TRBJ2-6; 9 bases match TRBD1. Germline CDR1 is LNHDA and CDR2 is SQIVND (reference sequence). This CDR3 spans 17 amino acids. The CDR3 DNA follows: TGTGCCAGTAGTGCGTGGACAGGGGACAGTGGGGCCAACGTCCTGGCTTTC. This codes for CASSAWTGDSGANVLAF.

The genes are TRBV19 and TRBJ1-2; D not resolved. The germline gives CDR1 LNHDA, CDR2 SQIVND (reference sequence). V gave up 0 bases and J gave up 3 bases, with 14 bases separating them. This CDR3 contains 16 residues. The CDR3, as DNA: TGTGCCAGTAGTATAGATCGTTCGGGGAGGGACTATGGCTACACCTTC. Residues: CASSIDRSGRDYGYTF.

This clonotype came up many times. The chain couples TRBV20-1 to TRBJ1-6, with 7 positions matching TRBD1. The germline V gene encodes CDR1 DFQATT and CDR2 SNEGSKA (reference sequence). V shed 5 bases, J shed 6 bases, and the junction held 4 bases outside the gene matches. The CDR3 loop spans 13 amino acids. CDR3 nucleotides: TGCAGTGCTCACGGGACAGTTAATTCACCCCTCCACTTT. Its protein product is CSAHGTVNSPLHF.

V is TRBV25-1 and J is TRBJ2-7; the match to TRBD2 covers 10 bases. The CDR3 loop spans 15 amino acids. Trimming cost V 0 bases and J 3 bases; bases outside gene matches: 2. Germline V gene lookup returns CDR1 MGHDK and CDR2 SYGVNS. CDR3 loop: CASSEYSGGIYEQYF. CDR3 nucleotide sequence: TGTGCCAGCAGTGAATATAGCGGGGGGATCTACGAGCAGTACTTC.

DNA of the CDR3: TGTGCCAGCAGTACTGGACAGACAACTAATGAAAAACTGTTTTTT. Protein product: CASSTGQTTNEKLFF. The rearrangement joins TRBV25-1 to TRBJ1-4; possible D gene TRBD1, 6 bases. In germline, CDR1 is MGHDK, CDR2 SYGVNS. CDR3 length: 15 residues. V lost 5 bases, J lost 0 bases, and 10 bases lay in between.

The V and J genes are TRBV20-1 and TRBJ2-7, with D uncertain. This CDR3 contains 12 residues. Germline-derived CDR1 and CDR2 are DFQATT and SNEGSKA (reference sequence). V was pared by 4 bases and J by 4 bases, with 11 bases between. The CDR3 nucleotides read TGCAGTGCTAACCGCGACGGTTACGAGCAGTACTTC. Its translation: CSANRDGYEQYF.